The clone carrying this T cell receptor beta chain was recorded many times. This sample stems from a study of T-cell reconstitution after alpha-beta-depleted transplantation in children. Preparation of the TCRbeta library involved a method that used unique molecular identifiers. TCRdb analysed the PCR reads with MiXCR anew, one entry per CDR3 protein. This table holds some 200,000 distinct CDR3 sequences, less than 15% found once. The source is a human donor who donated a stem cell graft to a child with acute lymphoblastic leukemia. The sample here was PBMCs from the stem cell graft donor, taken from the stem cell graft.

The CDR3 DNA is TGCAGTGCTCTTACGGGACTAGCGGTCCAAGAGACCCAGTACTTC. Residues: CSALTGLAVQETQYF. The V call is TRBV20-1, the J call TRBJ2-5; 11 nucleotides agree with TRBD2. The CDR3 extends over 15 amino acids. The germline V gene encodes CDR1 DFQATT and CDR2 SNEGSKA (reference sequence). V lost 5 bases to trimming and J lost 1 base; unmatched junction nucleotides: 6.